This TCR beta chain was identified during a study of spatial heterogeneity in lung cancer. Study-wide background: Each distinct TCR and UMI combination averaged more than ten appearances in raw reads.

This clonotype was counted ten times or more. Time point noted: sample taken at primary tumor resection. Without sorting, whole RNA was sequenced from tumor, nontumor lung or frozen PBMC. 72 TRACERx patients with early, untreated non-small cell lung cancer donated samples. On each TCR cDNA molecule, a unique molecular identifier was present. TCRdb called the 5' RACE reads again in MiXCR, with one record for every CDR3 protein. The sample consists of roughly 39,000 distinct CDR3 sequences, 7.5% of them appearing once. The CDR3 totals 13 residues. The germline CDR1 and CDR2 sequences are SGHTA and FQGNSA. Trimming took off 7 bases at V and 1 base at J, with 8 bases between the two ends.

The sample in question was PBMCs, obtained at surgery. This clonotype was sampled from a male donor with early-stage non-small cell lung cancer. V usage is TRBV7-2 and J usage is TRBJ1-5; unclear D gene. CDR3 bases: TGTGCCAGCACGACGGACAGCAATCAGCCCCAGCATTTT. It is translated as CASTTDSNQPQHF. The entire variable domain, with the rest obtained from reference TRBV7-2 and TRBJ1-5, is as follows: GAGVSQSPSNKVTEKGKDVELRCDPISGHTALYWYRQSLGQGLEFLIYFQGNSAPDKSGLPSDRFSAERTGGSVSTLTIQRTQQEDSAVYLCASTTDSNQPQHFGDGTRLSIL.